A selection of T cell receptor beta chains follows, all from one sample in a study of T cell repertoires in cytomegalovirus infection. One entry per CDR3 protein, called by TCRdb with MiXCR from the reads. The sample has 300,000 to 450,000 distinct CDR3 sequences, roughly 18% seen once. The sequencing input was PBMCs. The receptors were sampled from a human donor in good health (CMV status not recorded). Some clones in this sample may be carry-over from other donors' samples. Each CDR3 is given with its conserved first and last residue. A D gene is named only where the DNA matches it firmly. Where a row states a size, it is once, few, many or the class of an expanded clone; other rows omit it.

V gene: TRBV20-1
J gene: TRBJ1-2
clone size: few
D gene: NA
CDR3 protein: CSARARGIRYGYTF
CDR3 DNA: TGCAGTGCTAGAGCAAGGGGAATTCGTTATGGCTACACCTTC

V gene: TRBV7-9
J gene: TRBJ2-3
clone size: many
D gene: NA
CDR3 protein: CASSLKSTDTQYF
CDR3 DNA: TGTGCCAGCAGCTTAAAGAGCACAGATACGCAGTATTTT

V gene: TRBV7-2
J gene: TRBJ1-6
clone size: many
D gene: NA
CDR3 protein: CASSLQVPGSYNSPLHF
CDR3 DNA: TGTGCCAGCAGCTTACAGGTTCCAGGCTCCTATAATTCACCCCTCCACTTT

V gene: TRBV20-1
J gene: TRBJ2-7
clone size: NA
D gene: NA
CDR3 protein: CSAEDNFYEQYF
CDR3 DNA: TGCAGTGCTGAGGATAATTTCTACGAGCAGTACTTC

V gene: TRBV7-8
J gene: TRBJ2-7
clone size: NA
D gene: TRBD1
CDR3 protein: CASSSGGTVWKQYF
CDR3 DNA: TGTGCCAGCAGCTCAGGTGGGACAGTCTGGAAGCAGTACTTC

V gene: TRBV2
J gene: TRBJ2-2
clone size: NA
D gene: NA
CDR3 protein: CASSERRANTGELFF
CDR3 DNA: TGTGCCAGCAGTGAACGGAGAGCGAACACCGGGGAGCTGTTTTTT

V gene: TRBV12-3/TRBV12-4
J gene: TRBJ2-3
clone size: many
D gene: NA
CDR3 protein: CASKTDTDTQYF
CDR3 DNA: TGTGCCAGCAAGACTGACACAGATACGCAGTATTTT

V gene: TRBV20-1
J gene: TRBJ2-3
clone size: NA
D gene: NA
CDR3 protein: CSARVPGADTQYF
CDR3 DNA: TGCAGTGCTAGGGTACCCGGTGCAGATACGCAGTATTTT

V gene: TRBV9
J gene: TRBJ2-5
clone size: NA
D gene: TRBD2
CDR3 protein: CASSVVAGEETQYF
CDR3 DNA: TGTGCCAGCAGCGTAGTAGCGGGAGAAGAGACCCAGTACTTC

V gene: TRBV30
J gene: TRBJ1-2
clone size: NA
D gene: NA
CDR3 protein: CAWKAGTYYGYTF
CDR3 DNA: TGTGCCTGGAAGGCAGGGACCTACTATGGCTACACCTTC

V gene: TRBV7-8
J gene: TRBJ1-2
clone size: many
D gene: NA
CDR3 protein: CASSLLASGDGYTF
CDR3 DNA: TGTGCCAGCAGCCTCCTGGCGTCAGGCGACGGCTACACCTTC

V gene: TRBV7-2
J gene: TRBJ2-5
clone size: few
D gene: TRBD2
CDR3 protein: CASSLAAGGGQTQYF
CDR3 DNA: TGTGCCAGCAGCTTAGCTGCGGGAGGGGGACAGACCCAGTACTTC

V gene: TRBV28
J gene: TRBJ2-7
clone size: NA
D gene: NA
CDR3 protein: CASSLGGRVDEQYF
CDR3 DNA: TGTGCCAGCAGTTTAGGGGGCAGGGTCGACGAGCAGTACTTC